The 29 T cell receptor beta chains presented below share a single source sample, sequenced in a study of metastatic and nonmetastatic thyroid tumors. Every patient was untreated before thyroid surgery. TCRdb re-called clones via MiXCR from the PCR reads. The repertoire holds 15,000 to 20,000 clones, with under 30% as singletons. Material for sequencing was adjacent normal tissue. Receptors were obtained from a female donor with papillary thyroid cancer or a benign thyroid nodule (not recorded which). Some clones in this sample may be carry-over from other donors' samples.

The genes are TRBV7-8 and TRBJ2-6; 7 bases align to TRBD2. Germline-derived CDR1 and CDR2 are SGHVS and FQNEAQ. There are 18 residues in the CDR3. The V gene end was trimmed by 1 base and the J gene end by 0 bases; junction bases not matched to a gene: 6. The CDR3 sequence is CASSLVGLDFSGANVLTF. DNA for the CDR3: TGTGCCAGCAGCTTAGTCGGACTAGATTTCTCTGGGGCCAACGTCCTGACTTTC.

This clone was observed at least ten times. CDR3 DNA sequence: TGTGCCAGCAGTCACAAAGGACTAGCGGGCACCGGGGAGCTGTTTTTT. Amino acids: CASSHKGLAGTGELFF. V is TRBV6-1 and J is TRBJ2-2; 11 bases agree with TRBD2. With 5 bases clipped from V and 4 bases from J, the junction kept 6 bases outside the gene matches. In germline, CDR1 is MNHNS, CDR2 SASEGT. The CDR3 runs 16 residues.

The chain employs TRBV6-4 and TRBJ2-2, with a possible D match to TRBD2 (6 bases). V lost 2 bases to trimming and J lost 6 bases, with 7 bases between them. The CDR3 totals 13 residues. Germline V gene data show CDR1 as MRHNA and CDR2 as SNTAGT. The CDR3 DNA follows: TGTGCCAGCAGTGACAGGGACTCCGGGGAGCTGTTTTTT. It yields the protein CASSDRDSGELFF.

This clone was counted ten times or more. The genes are TRBV7-8 and TRBJ1-2; no clear D gene. Germline CDR1 is SGHVS and CDR2 is FQNEAQ. The CDR3 is made up of 12 amino acids. Deletions cut 1 base from V and 4 bases from J, with 4 bases between. This chain's CDR3 is CASSLGGYGYTF. DNA for the CDR3: TGTGCCAGCAGCTTAGGCGGCTATGGCTACACCTTC.

The count of this clone is one. The CDR3 nucleotides are TGCAGTGCCCATGACAGGGGGCGTGAAAAACTGTTTTTT. Translating it yields CSAHDRGREKLFF. The chain couples TRBV20-1 to TRBJ1-4; TRBD1 agrees at 10 bases. Germline V gene sequence: CDR1 DFQATT, CDR2 SNEGSKA (reference sequence). The CDR3 length is 13 residues. Trimming cost V 6 bases and J 7 bases; bases outside gene matches: 5.

V gene TRBV28 combines with J gene TRBJ1-1; D not certain. Germline-derived CDR1 and CDR2 are MDHEN and SYDVKM. V was pared by 1 base and J by 0 bases, with 6 bases between. The CDR3 has 14 residues. CDR3 amino acids: CASSLLQLNTEAFF. DNA of the CDR3: TGTGCCAGCAGTTTATTACAGTTGAACACTGAAGCTTTCTTT.

There are a few counts of this clone. This chain joins TRBV15 and TRBJ2-1, with D possibly matching TRBD2 (5 bases). This CDR3 spans 13 amino acids. CDR1 LNHNV and CDR2 YYDKDF come from the germline V gene (reference sequence). The V gene lost 8 bases and the J gene lost 0 bases, with 8 bases spanning the gap. CDR3 protein: CATERSSYNEQFF. CDR3 DNA: TGTGCCACCGAGCGGAGCTCCTACAATGAGCAGTTCTTC.

This clone was found many times. CDR3 region: CASTLTWGGELFF. The CDR3, as DNA: TGTGCCAGTACCTTGACCTGGGGGGGGGAGCTGTTTTTT. The chain couples TRBV19 to TRBJ2-2; D might be TRBD1 or TRBD2, each matching 5 bases. Germline lookup yields CDR1 LNHDA and CDR2 SQIVND (reference sequence). V lost 7 bases, J lost 8 bases, and 14 bases lay in between. The CDR3 runs 13 residues.

In this sample, this clone is large (0.1 to 1%). The CDR3 protein is CASSLFSLGGTQYF. Here the CDR3 DNA reads TGTGCCAGCAGTTTATTCTCTCTCGGGGGGACCCAGTACTTC. This chain links TRBV28 with TRBJ2-5; a weak D match, TRBD2 (6 bases). The CDR3 consists of 14 residues. Germline CDR1 MDHEN, CDR2 SYDVKM. V was cut by 1 base and J by 7 bases, with 13 bases left in between.

V and J are TRBV5-4 and TRBJ1-1; TRBD1 aligns across 9 bases. Germline-derived CDR1 and CDR2 are SGHNT and YYREEE (reference sequence). V lost 0 bases, J lost 7 bases, and 10 bases stayed unmatched. The CDR3 has 16 amino acids. The CDR3 spells CASSLGWGTGKNEAFF. The CDR3 coding sequence is TGTGCCAGCAGCTTGGGGTGGGGGACAGGGAAGAATGAAGCTTTCTTT.

J is TRBJ1-1 and V is TRBV6-5, with TRBD1 matching 7 bases. The germline V gene has CDR1 MNHEY and CDR2 SVGAGI. V trimming: 2 bases; J trimming: 0 bases; junction bases outside the gene matches: 9. CDR3 length: 17 residues. The CDR3 sequence is CASSYLRQGPLNTEAFF. The CDR3 DNA follows: TGTGCCAGCAGTTACCTTCGACAGGGACCCCTGAACACTGAAGCTTTCTTT.

In this sample, this clone turned up a few times. This chain connects TRBV6-1 to TRBJ1-2; 8 bases line up with TRBD1. This CDR3 has 15 residues. Germline values: CDR1 MNHNS, CDR2 SASEGT. The V and J ends lost 10 bases and 3 bases, in that order; junction bases with no gene match: 13. The CDR3 nucleotides are TGTGCCACCCGGACAGGGACGGGGTTAGACTATGGCTACACCTTC. This sequence encodes CATRTGTGLDYGYTF.

The chain has TRBV12-3 or TRBV12-4 and TRBJ1-2, with a weak D call TRBD1 (6 bases). The CDR3 totals 13 residues. The V and J ends lost 6 bases and 6 bases respectively, with 14 bases between them. The CDR3 protein is CASSYRTVDGYTF. CDR3 nucleotide sequence: TGTGCCAGCAGCTACCGGACAGTGGATGGCTACACCTTC.

As to this clone: This clone may be a read error of a much larger clone one base away. V gene TRBV12-3 or TRBV12-4 combines with J gene TRBJ2-1; 8 nucleotides agree with TRBD2. This CDR3 is built from 14 residues. After removal of 6 bases from V and 8 bases from J, the junction contained 9 bases not matched to a gene. DNA for the CDR3: TGTGCCAGCAGGGGGATTAGCGGGACGTATGAGCAGTTCTTC. It specifies CASRGISGTYEQFF.

This rearrangement joins TRBV11-2 to TRBJ2-3; tentative D call: TRBD2 (6 bases). Germline V gene lookup returns CDR1 SGHAT and CDR2 FQNNGV. Deletions cut 1 base from V and 6 bases from J, with 17 bases between. The CDR3 sequence is 16 residues long. The DNA of the CDR3 is TGTGCCAGCAGCTTAGGATCTAATCGGGACTCTGATACGCAGTATTTT. Its translation: CASSLGSNRDSDTQYF.

Remarks on this clone: Since the CDR3 does not end with the conserved phenylalanine or tryptophan, this likely comes from a read error. V and J are TRBV7-2 and TRBJ2-7; 11 positions match TRBD1. V lost 3 bases to trimming and J lost 6 bases; unmatched junction nucleotides: 7. Germline CDR1 SGHTA, CDR2 FQGNSA. The CDR3 has 15 residues. CDR3 bases: TGTGCCAGCAGCTTTATCTACGGGACAGGGGGCGAGCAGTACCTC. Protein product: CASSFIYGTGGEQYL.

A few counts support this clone. It is likely a read error, because the conserved phenylalanine at the end of the CDR3 is missing. The V call is TRBV10-1, the J call TRBJ2-3, with unresolved D. Trimming removed 0 bases from V and 5 bases from J, with 15 bases in between. This CDR3 has 16 residues. From germline, CDR1 is WNHNN and CDR2 SYGVQD (reference sequence). For the CDR3, the DNA is TGCGCCAGCAGTGAGTCGGGGTCTGGATCTTTAGATACGCAGTATCTT. This sequence encodes CASSESGSGSLDTQYL.

In its sample, this clone was seen many times. The rearrangement links TRBV12-3 or TRBV12-4 to TRBJ1-6, with no clear D. V lost 6 bases and J 8 bases, leaving 11 bases between the germline ends. The CDR3 runs 13 residues. Here the CDR3 DNA reads TGTGCCAGCAGGTACCAGGCGGATTCACCCCTCCACTTT. This gives the protein CASRYQADSPLHF.

V and J are TRBV5-1 and TRBJ2-4; no definite D call. Trimming pared 0 bases from V and 1 base from J, leaving 2 bases between. The CDR3 totals 13 residues. Germline CDR1 SGHRS, CDR2 YFSETQ. For the CDR3, the DNA is TGCGCCAGCAGCTTGGACGCCAAAAACATTCAGTACTTC. Encoded protein: CASSLDAKNIQYF.

The chain links TRBV6-1 to TRBJ2-2, with TRBD2 matching over 9 bases. J lost 1 base, V lost 8 bases, and 5 bases had no gene match. This CDR3 has 15 amino acids. The germline V gene encodes CDR1 MNHNS and CDR2 SASEGT. This chain's CDR3 is CASRVAGVNTGELFF. CDR3 nucleotide sequence: TGTGCCAGCCGAGTAGCGGGAGTGAACACCGGGGAGCTGTTTTTT.

The chain joins TRBV6-1 to TRBJ1-1; D is ambiguous. The CDR3 contains 15 residues. In germline, CDR1 is MNHNS, CDR2 SASEGT. V lost 6 bases and J lost 6, with 20 bases in between. The CDR3 DNA is TGTGCCAGCAGCCCACCTTGGGTCTCTCGTTCTGAAGCTTTCTTT. It encodes CASSPPWVSRSEAFF.

The sample holds a few counts of this clone. The V and J genes are TRBV30 and TRBJ1-1; no reliable D call. V lost 0 bases and J 2 bases, leaving 13 bases between the germline ends. This CDR3 has 15 amino acids. The germline gives CDR1 GTSNPN, CDR2 SVGIG (reference sequence). The CDR3 nucleotides read TGTGCCTGGAGTGTATTCGGGCGAGGCAACACTGAAGCTTTCTTT. Translating it yields CAWSVFGRGNTEAFF.

The chain combines TRBV29-1 with TRBJ1-3, with 7 nucleotides matching TRBD1. The CDR3 consists of 14 residues. Germline V lookup: CDR1 SQVTM, CDR2 ANQGSEA. The trim removed 0 bases at V and 4 bases at J, leaving 3 bases unmatched. CDR3 bases: TGCAGCGTTGAAGAAACAGGGGTCGGAAACACCATATATTTT. Translation gives CSVEETGVGNTIYF.

The chain links TRBV6-2 or TRBV6-3 to TRBJ2-1, with D possibly TRBD2 on 6 matching bases. Germline V CDR1 and CDR2: MNHEY, SVGEGT. The V end was cut by 6 bases, the J end by 3 bases, with 15 bases between. This CDR3 comprises 15 residues. CDR3 nucleotides: TGTGCCAGCAGCCCCGGGGGAAACGACTACAATGAGCAGTTCTTC. Protein sequence: CASSPGGNDYNEQFF.

The V and J genes are TRBV12-3 or TRBV12-4 and TRBJ1-5; D not resolved. CDR3 length: 15 amino acids. The V gene lost 5 bases and the J gene lost 6 bases, with 17 bases spanning the gap. The CDR3 coding sequence is TGTGCCAGCAGTCGCAGGACGGGAGGAGGTCAGCCCCAGCATTTT. Protein: CASSRRTGGGQPQHF.

In its sample, this clone was seen a few times. The rearrangement links TRBV24-1 to TRBJ1-2; no reliable D call. Germline assignment: CDR1 KGHDR and CDR2 SFDVKD. V was pared by 7 bases and J by 0 bases, with 5 bases between. This CDR3 is built from 12 residues. CDR3 in amino acids: CATRGPNYGYTF. In DNA form, the CDR3 reads TGTGCCACCAGGGGTCCTAACTATGGCTACACCTTC.

This clone has more than one count but fewer than ten. The chain recombines TRBV5-1 with TRBJ2-3; D uncertain. CDR1 and CDR2 from the germline V gene are SGHRS and YFSETQ. The CDR3 loop spans 14 amino acids. The V end lost 0 bases, the J end lost 2 bases, and 7 bases lay between the germline ends. This CDR3 is CASSLEQLTDTQYF. CDR3 nucleotide sequence: TGCGCCAGCAGCTTGGAGCAGCTCACAGATACGCAGTATTTT.

In this sample, this clone turned up a few times. Mismatch with germline at one junction end may stem from a read error. The chain joins TRBV4-1 to TRBJ1-2, with no clear D. The length of the CDR3 is 12 residues. CDR1 and CDR2 (germline): MGHRA, YSYEKL. For the CDR3, the DNA is TGCGCCAGCAGCCAAGTGGAAGGCCGGCCATTCTTC. It specifies CASSQVEGRPFF.

This clone was picked up a small number of times. This chain joins TRBV20-1 and TRBJ2-2; D unclear. Trimming pared 0 bases from V and 4 bases from J, leaving 9 bases between. This CDR3 spans 14 amino acids. Germline loops: CDR1 DFQATT, CDR2 SNEGSKA (reference sequence). The CDR3 spells CSARDFFATGELFF. Written as DNA, the CDR3 is TGCAGTGCTAGAGATTTCTTCGCCACCGGGGAGCTGTTTTTT.